A selection of T cell receptor beta chains follows, all from one sample in a study of long-term antiretroviral therapy in people with HIV. TCRdb's table, derived via immunoSEQ multiplex PCR, lists solely in-frame clones and lacks some. The sample has some 40,000 clones, 80% to 85% seen once. The input for sequencing was unsorted PBMCs, taken 1 year after starting antiretroviral therapy. The receptors derive from a young man with HIV. The CDR3 runs from the conserved cysteine through the conserved F or W. D genes are given only for firm matches. The size of a clone is reported for some rows only, either as once, few or many, or as a class for expanded clones.

V,J,D,size,CDR3,DNA
TRBV5-6,TRBJ1-5,NA,NA,CASSLKGSNQPQHF,TGTGCCAGCAGCTTGAAAGGTAGCAATCAGCCCCAGCATTTT
TRBV6-1,TRBJ2-7,NA,NA,CASSEVQVRRSSYEQYF,TGTGCCAGCAGTGAAGTACAAGTCCGGCGGAGCTCCTACGAGCAGTACTTC
TRBV19,TRBJ2-1,NA,NA,CASRQGLGNEQFF,TGTGCCAGTAGACAGGGCCTGGGCAATGAGCAGTTCTTC
TRBV7-8,TRBJ2-1,TRBD1,NA,CASSLAETGGTWEQFF,TGTGCCAGCAGCTTAGCCGAGACAGGGGGAACTTGGGAGCAGTTCTTC
TRBV6-5,TRBJ1-3,NA,NA,CASSLTGGVGNTIYF,TGTGCCAGCAGCCTGACGGGTGGGGTTGGAAACACCATATATTTT
TRBV28,TRBJ1-5,NA,once,CATLGGRSNQPQHF,TGTGCCACCCTAGGGGGGAGAAGCAATCAGCCCCAGCATTTT
TRBV27,TRBJ1-5,NA,NA,CASSFRRGSNQPQHF,TGTGCCAGCAGTTTCCGGCGGGGCAGCAATCAGCCCCAGCATTTT
TRBV19,TRBJ2-7,TRBD2,NA,CASSFASGDTYEQYF,TGTGCCAGTAGTTTCGCTAGCGGGGATACCTACGAGCAGTACTTC
TRBV19,TRBJ1-1,NA,NA,CASSIGAGWNTEAFF,TGTGCCAGTAGTATAGGGGCAGGCTGGAACACTGAAGCTTTCTTT
TRBV6-5,TRBJ1-2,NA,NA,CASSYSGQPYGYTF,TGTGCCAGCAGTTACTCGGGACAACCCTATGGCTACACCTTC
TRBV23-1,TRBJ1-1,TRBD1,NA,CAIGTGKAFF,TGCGCCATCGGGACAGGCAAAGCTTTCTTT
TRBV7-6,TRBJ2-7,TRBD2,NA,CASSELAGATHEQYF,TGTGCCAGCAGCGAACTAGCGGGAGCAACCCACGAGCAGTACTTC
TRBV4-2,TRBJ2-7,NA,few,CASSQVAGDTYEQYF,TGTGCCAGCAGCCAAGTCGCCGGAGACACCTACGAGCAGTACTTC
TRBV14,TRBJ1-2,NA,once,CASSQVNYGYTF,TGTGCCAGCAGCCAAGTCAACTATGGCTACACCTTC
TRBV2,TRBJ1-1,NA,NA,CASIEGLDTEAFF,TGTGCCAGCATTGAGGGTTTGGACACTGAAGCTTTCTTT
TRBV18,TRBJ2-1,NA,NA,CASSPETGTSTYNEQFF,TGTGCCAGCTCACCAGAAACCGGGACTTCAACTTACAATGAGCAGTTCTTC
TRBV28,TRBJ1-1,TRBD1,NA,CASSLGQEGEAFF,TGTGCCAGCAGTCTAGGACAGGAGGGGGAAGCTTTCTTT
TRBV12-5,TRBJ2-7,TRBD1,NA,CASGLVQGGLGYEQYF,TGTGCTAGTGGTTTGGTACAGGGGGGCCTGGGCTACGAGCAGTACTTC
TRBV5-1,TRBJ1-1,NA,NA,CASSLEGYFEAFF,TGCGCCAGCAGCTTGGAGGGCTATTTTGAAGCTTTCTTT
TRBV19,TRBJ1-1,NA,NA,CASSTPPGNTEAFF,TGTGCCAGTAGTACCCCCCCGGGGAACACTGAAGCTTTCTTT
TRBV28,TRBJ1-5,NA,NA,CATRGTLRAPQHF,TGTGCCACCCGGGGGACACTCCGAGCGCCCCAGCATTTT
TRBV9,TRBJ1-1,NA,NA,CARGPGEALIREAFF,TGTGCCAGAGGGCCAGGGGAGGCCCTGATTCGTGAAGCTTTCTTT
TRBV27,TRBJ2-1,NA,NA,CASRLGGSYNEQFF,TGTGCCAGCCGACTTGGAGGGTCCTACAATGAGCAGTTCTTC
TRBV6-1,TRBJ1-1,NA,once,CASRATGHLEAFF,TGTGCCAGCAGGGCGACAGGCCACCTAGAAGCTTTCTTT